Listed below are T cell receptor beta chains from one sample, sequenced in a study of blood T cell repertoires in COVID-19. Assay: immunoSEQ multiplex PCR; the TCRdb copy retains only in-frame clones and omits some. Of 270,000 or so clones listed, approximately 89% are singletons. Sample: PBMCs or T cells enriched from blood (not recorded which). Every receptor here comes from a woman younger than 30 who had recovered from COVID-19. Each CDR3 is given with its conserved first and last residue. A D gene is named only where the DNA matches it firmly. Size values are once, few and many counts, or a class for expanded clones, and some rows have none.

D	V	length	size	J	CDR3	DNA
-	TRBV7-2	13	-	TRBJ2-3	CASNQLRGDTQYF	TGTGCCAGCAACCAATTACGGGGAGATACGCAGTATTTT
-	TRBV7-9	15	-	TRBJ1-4	CASLSQGLLNEKLFF	TGTGCCAGCCTCTCCCAGGGCCTCCTTAATGAAAAACTGTTTTTT
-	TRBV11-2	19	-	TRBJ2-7	CASSLTTARDGRGKIEQYF	TGTGCCAGCAGCTTAACAACAGCGAGGGATGGGCGCGGGAAAATTGAGCAGTACTTC
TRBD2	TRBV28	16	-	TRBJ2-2	CASSATSGRSSGELFF	TGTGCCAGCAGTGCGACTAGCGGGAGATCGAGCGGGGAGCTGTTTTTT
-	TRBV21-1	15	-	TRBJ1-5	CASSPREDSNQPQHF	TGTGCCAGCAGCCCCCGGGAAGATAGCAATCAGCCCCAGCATTTT
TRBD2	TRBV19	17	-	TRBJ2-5	CASSIGSGGVTLETQYF	TGTGCCAGTAGTATAGGCAGCGGGGGGGTTACATTGGAGACCCAGTACTTC
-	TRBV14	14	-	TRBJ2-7	CASSQPQNPYEQYF	TGTGCCAGCAGCCAACCCCAAAATCCCTACGAGCAGTACTTC
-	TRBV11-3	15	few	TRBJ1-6	CASSLLGPPNSPLHF	TGTGCCAGCAGCTTACTTGGGCCGCCGAATTCACCCCTCCACTTT
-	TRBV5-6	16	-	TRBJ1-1	CASSLSREWGNTEAFF	TGTGCCAGCAGCTTGTCCCGGGAGTGGGGGAACACTGAAGCTTTCTTT
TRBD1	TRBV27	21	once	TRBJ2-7	CASSLLLRDRGLKGALNEQYF	TGTGCCAGCAGTTTGCTACTCCGGGACAGGGGCCTTAAAGGCGCCTTAAACGAGCAGTACTTC
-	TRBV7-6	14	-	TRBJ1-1	CASSWKEMNTEAFF	TGTGCCAGCAGCTGGAAGGAGATGAACACTGAAGCTTTCTTT
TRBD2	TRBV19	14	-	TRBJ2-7	CASSRTSASYEQYF	TGTGCCAGTAGCCGGACTAGCGCCTCCTACGAGCAGTACTTC
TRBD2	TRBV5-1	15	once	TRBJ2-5	CASSFGLAGKETQYF	TGCGCCAGCAGCTTTGGGCTAGCGGGCAAAGAGACCCAGTACTTC
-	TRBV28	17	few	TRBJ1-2	CASSLSGGAAGYYGYTF	TGTGCCAGCAGTTTAAGCGGGGGGGCAGCGGGTTACTATGGCTACACCTTC
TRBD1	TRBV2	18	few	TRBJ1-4	CASSGEDFFDRDNEKLFF	TGTGCCAGCAGTGGGGAAGACTTCTTCGACAGGGACAATGAAAAACTGTTTTTT
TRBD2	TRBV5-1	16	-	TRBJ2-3	CASSQTSGGRTDTQYF	TGCGCCAGCAGCCAGACTAGCGGGGGGCGCACAGATACGCAGTATTTT
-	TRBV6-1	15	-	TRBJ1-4	CASSESGITNEKLFF	TGTGCCAGCAGTGAATCAGGAATAACTAATGAAAAACTGTTTTTT
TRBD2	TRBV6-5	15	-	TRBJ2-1	CASSYGGGIYNEQFF	TGTGCCAGCAGTTACGGCGGGGGGATCTACAATGAGCAGTTCTTC
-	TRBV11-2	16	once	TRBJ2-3	CASSLGGGLRTDTQYF	TGTGCCAGCAGCTTAGGGGGGGGCTTAAGAACAGATACGCAGTATTTT
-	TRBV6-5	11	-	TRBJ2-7	CASSWQDEQYF	TGTGCCAGCAGTTGGCAGGACGAGCAGTACTTC
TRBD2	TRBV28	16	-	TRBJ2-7	CASSTWTSGKPYEQYF	TGTGCCAGCAGTACCTGGACTAGCGGGAAACCCTACGAGCAGTACTTC
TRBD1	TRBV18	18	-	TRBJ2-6	CASHTGQATHSGANVLTF	TGTGCCAGCCACACGGGACAGGCGACACACTCTGGGGCCAACGTCCTGACTTTC
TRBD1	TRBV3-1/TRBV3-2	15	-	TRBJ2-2	CASRSPDRVTGELFF	TGTGCCAGCCGAAGCCCGGACAGGGTAACCGGGGAGCTGTTTTTT
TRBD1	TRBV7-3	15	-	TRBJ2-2	CASSLLQGFAGELFF	TGTGCCAGCAGCTTACTACAGGGGTTCGCCGGGGAGCTGTTTTTT
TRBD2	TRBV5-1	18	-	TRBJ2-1	CASSWGRGTSGSIDEQFF	TGCGCCAGCAGCTGGGGTAGGGGGACTAGCGGGAGCATAGATGAGCAGTTCTTC
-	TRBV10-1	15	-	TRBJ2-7	CASSAGGELLRGQYF	TGCGCCAGCAGTGCCGGAGGAGAGCTACTACGTGGGCAGTACTTC
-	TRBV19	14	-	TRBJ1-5	CASSPDASNQPQHF	TGTGCCAGTAGTCCAGATGCTTCCAATCAGCCCCAGCATTTT
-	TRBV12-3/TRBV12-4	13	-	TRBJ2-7	CASSSRGSYEQYF	TGTGCCAGCAGTTCCCGCGGCTCCTACGAGCAGTACTTC
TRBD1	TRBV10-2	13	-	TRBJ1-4	CASKPGQGEKLFF	TGCGCCAGCAAGCCGGGACAGGGAGAAAAACTGTTTTTT
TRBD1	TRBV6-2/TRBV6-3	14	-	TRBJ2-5	CASSTLDRGETQYF	TGTGCCAGCAGTACCCTGGACAGGGGGGAGACCCAGTACTTC
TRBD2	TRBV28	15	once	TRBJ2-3	CASSTLSGGPRGLYF	TGTGCCAGCAGTACACTGTCGGGGGGGCCCCGAGGTCTGTATTTT
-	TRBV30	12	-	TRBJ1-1	CAWRTVHTEAFF	TGTGCCTGGAGAACAGTGCACACTGAAGCTTTCTTT
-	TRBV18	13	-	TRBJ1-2	CASSPSGDYGYTF	TGTGCCAGCTCACCATCGGGGGACTATGGCTACACCTTC
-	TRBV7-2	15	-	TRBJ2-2	CASSLHSGAAGELFF	TGTGCCAGCAGCTTACACTCGGGAGCCGCCGGGGAGCTGTTTTTT
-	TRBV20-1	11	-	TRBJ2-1	CSGAGGNEQFF	TGCAGTGGGGCGGGTGGAAATGAGCAGTTCTTC
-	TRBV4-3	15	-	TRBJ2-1	CASSQDGSSYNEQFF	TGCGCCAGCAGCCAAGATGGCAGCTCCTACAATGAGCAGTTCTTC
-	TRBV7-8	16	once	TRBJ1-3	CASSLRTPHSGNTIYF	TGTGCCAGCAGCTTAAGGACACCTCACTCTGGAAACACCATATATTTT
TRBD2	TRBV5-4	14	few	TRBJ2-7	CATKLAGGPYEQYF	TGTGCCACCAAACTAGCGGGGGGGCCCTACGAGCAGTACTTC
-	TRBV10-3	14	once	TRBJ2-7	CAISEGTSTYEQYF	TGTGCCATCAGTGAAGGGACATCTACCTACGAGCAGTACTTC
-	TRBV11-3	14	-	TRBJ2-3	CASSLDSSPDTQYF	TGTGCCAGCAGCTTGGACAGTTCCCCCGATACGCAGTATTTT
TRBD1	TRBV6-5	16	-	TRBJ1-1	CASSYSPGGMNTEAFF	TGTGCCAGCAGTTACTCGCCAGGGGGGATGAACACTGAAGCTTTCTTT
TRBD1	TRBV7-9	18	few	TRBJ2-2	CASSLEGRQGLNTGELFF	TGTGCCAGCAGCTTAGAGGGGAGACAGGGGTTGAACACCGGGGAGCTGTTTTTT
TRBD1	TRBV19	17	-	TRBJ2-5	CASSLVFSGQGKAAQYF	TGTGCCAGTAGCCTAGTTTTCTCGGGACAGGGGAAGGCGGCCCAGTACTTC
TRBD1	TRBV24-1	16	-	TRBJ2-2	CATSDFGTDDTGELFF	TGTGCCACCAGTGATTTCGGGACAGACGACACCGGGGAGCTGTTTTTT
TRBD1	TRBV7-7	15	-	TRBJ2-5	CASSLATGGEETQYF	TGTGCCAGCAGCTTAGCGACAGGGGGAGAAGAGACCCAGTACTTC
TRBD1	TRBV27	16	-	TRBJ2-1	CASSSYAGTGGNEQFF	TGTGCCAGCAGTTCCTACGCCGGGACAGGGGGAAATGAGCAGTTCTTC
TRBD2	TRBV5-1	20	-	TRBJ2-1	CASSFYWTSGGDKFNNEQFF	TGCGCCAGCAGCTTTTACTGGACTAGCGGGGGAGATAAATTCAACAATGAGCAGTTCTTC
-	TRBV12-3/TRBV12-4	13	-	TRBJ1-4	CASSLSGGEKLFF	TGTGCCAGCAGTTTAAGTGGAGGCGAAAAACTGTTTTTT
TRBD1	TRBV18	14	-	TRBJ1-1	CASSKDRLNTEAFF	TGTGCCAGCTCAAAGGACAGGTTGAACACTGAAGCTTTCTTT
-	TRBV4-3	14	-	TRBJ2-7	CASSQDRGSYEQYF	TGCGCCAGCAGCCAAGATAGAGGCAGCTACGAGCAGTACTTC
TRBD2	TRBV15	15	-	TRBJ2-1	CATPTSGRAEYEQFF	TGTGCCACCCCTACTAGCGGGAGGGCCGAATATGAGCAGTTCTTC